This passage covers 20 T cell receptor beta chains from one sample sequenced in a study of OX40 agonist ivuxolimab in advanced cancers. The data were produced by immunoSEQ multiplex PCR, yet TCRdb's version contains in-frame clones alone and is incomplete. The table includes about 58,000 clones, around 79% detected once. Sequencing was performed on CD4+ or CD8+ T cells sorted from blood, taken in a trial of the OX40 agonist ivuxolimab. These receptor sequences come from an adult with an advanced solid tumor such as melanoma, head and neck, liver or kidney cancer.

The gene calls are TRBV6-1 and TRBJ1-1; 9 bases are shared with TRBD1. CDR3 size: 15 residues. V shed 4 bases, J shed 4 bases, and the junction held 7 bases outside the gene matches. Germline values: CDR1 MNHNS, CDR2 SASEGT. This CDR3 is CASSGTGGKGTEAFF. The CDR3 DNA follows: TGTGCCAGCAGTGGCACAGGGGGCAAGGGCACTGAAGCTTTCTTT.

This clone was seen only a few times. The chain employs TRBV7-9 and TRBJ1-1, with D possibly being TRBD1 (5 bases). Trimming left V 8 bases short and J 0 bases short, with 13 bases between. Germline-derived CDR1 and CDR2 are SEHNR and FQNEAQ (reference sequence). The CDR3 has 14 residues. CDR3 sequence reads: CASQVGQLNTEAFF. CDR3 nucleotide sequence: TGTGCCAGCCAAGTGGGGCAGCTGAACACTGAAGCTTTCTTT.

The genes are TRBV2 and TRBJ2-3; 8 positions match TRBD2. Per the germline V gene, CDR1 is SNHLY and CDR2 is FYNNEI. The CDR3 runs to 14 residues. V shed 5 bases, J shed 3 bases, and the junction held 4 bases outside the gene matches. Here the CDR3 reads CASSRRGETDTQYF. In nucleotides, the CDR3 is TGTGCCAGCAGTAGGCGGGGGGAGACAGATACGCAGTATTTT.

The gene calls are TRBV30 and TRBJ1-2; no clear D gene. Germline values: CDR1 GTSNPN, CDR2 SVGIG (reference sequence). V lost 2 bases and J lost 3, with 10 bases in between. The CDR3 spans 13 residues. This CDR3 reads CAWSRDNYYGYTF. The CDR3 DNA reads as TGTGCCTGGAGTCGAGACAATTACTATGGCTACACCTTC.

Worth noting for this clone: Germline is not matched at one junction end, which may reflect a read error. This chain joins TRBV28 and TRBJ2-7; 7 nucleotides match TRBD1. The length of the CDR3 is 12 residues. Germline V gene sequence: CDR1 MDHEN, CDR2 SYDVKM. The CDR3 spells CASSQPGQRRHF. Written as DNA, the CDR3 is TGTGCCAGCAGTCAGCCGGGACAGCGACGTCACTTC.

J is TRBJ2-1 and V is TRBV19; D gene ambiguous. V was trimmed by 3 bases and J by 0 bases, leaving 9 bases between them. The germline V gene encodes CDR1 LNHDA and CDR2 SQIVND (reference sequence). The CDR3 totals 15 residues. The chain's CDR3 is CASSIRYYSYNEQFF. The CDR3 DNA is TGTGCCAGTAGTATCCGGTACTACTCCTACAATGAGCAGTTCTTC.

This chain connects TRBV2 to TRBJ1-2, with unresolved D. This CDR3 spans 12 amino acids. V was cut by 5 bases and J by 8 bases, with 12 bases left in between. The germline CDR1 and CDR2 sequences are SNHLY and FYNNEI. CDR3 coding DNA: TGTGCCAGCAGTACAGACATCCGGGGCTACACCTTC. Protein: CASSTDIRGYTF.

The V gene is TRBV4-2, the J gene TRBJ2-7; 13 nucleotides match TRBD2. Germline V gene data show CDR1 as LGHNA and CDR2 as YNFKEQ. There are 16 residues in the CDR3. V dropped 4 bases and J dropped 0; count of bases not matched to a gene: 3. The CDR3 DNA reads TGTGCCAGCAGCCGAGGACTAGCGGGAGTCTCCTACGAGCAGTACTTC. This translates into CASSRGLAGVSYEQYF.

The chain links TRBV18 to TRBJ2-5, with TRBD1 matching over 10 bases. The CDR3 length is 13 residues. Trimming took 3 bases from V and 11 from J; bases not matched to a gene: 6. Germline CDR1 is KGHSH and CDR2 is LQKENI. The CDR3 sequence is CASSPPGQGSQYF. In nucleotides, the CDR3 is TGTGCCAGCTCACCTCCGGGACAGGGGTCGCAGTACTTC.

This rearrangement joins TRBV19 to TRBJ2-3, with 8 bases aligning to TRBD1. The CDR3 has 15 residues. Germline trimming cut 4 bases from V and 2 bases from J; bases unmatched to any gene: 5. Germline V gives CDR1 LNHDA, CDR2 SQIVND (reference sequence). The CDR3 DNA reads TGTGCCAGTAGTAATGGCAGGGGGCTCACAGATACGCAGTATTTT. Its protein product is CASSNGRGLTDTQYF.

The chain carries TRBV28 and TRBJ2-1; D possibly corresponds to TRBD2 (6 bases). CDR3 length: 18 amino acids. CDR1 and CDR2 (germline): MDHEN, SYDVKM. V lost 6 bases to trimming and J lost 4 bases, with 25 bases between them. CDR3 sequence reads: CASSPTPWRGATYNEQFF. The CDR3 coding sequence is TGTGCCAGCAGCCCTACCCCGTGGCGGGGCGCGACGTACAATGAGCAGTTCTTC.

The chain has TRBV6-5 and TRBJ2-1; no clear D gene. V shed 7 bases and J shed 6 bases, with 13 bases lying between them. This CDR3 spans 13 amino acids. Germline V gene lookup returns CDR1 MNHEY and CDR2 SVGAGI. Written as DNA, the CDR3 is TGTGCCAGCACTCGGAGCCCAATCAATGAGCAGTTCTTC. Its protein is CASTRSPINEQFF.

This sequence joins TRBV30 and TRBJ2-5; tentatively, D is TRBD1 (6 bases). Per the germline V gene, CDR1 is GTSNPN and CDR2 is SVGIG (reference sequence). CDR3 length: 15 amino acids. V shed 4 bases and J shed 2 bases, with 17 bases lying between them. CDR3 loop: CAWTEVRTGQETQYF. Written as DNA, the CDR3 is TGTGCCTGGACGGAAGTAAGAACAGGGCAAGAGACCCAGTACTTC.

This clone is medium-sized. V gene TRBV11-3 combines with J gene TRBJ1-1, with D perhaps matching TRBD1 (5 bases). This CDR3 region has 14 residues. Trimming removed 1 base from V and 10 bases from J, with 16 bases in between. Germline CDR1 reads SGHNT; CDR2 reads YENEEA. The CDR3 protein is CASSLGTGSMAAFF. The CDR3 DNA reads as TGTGCCAGCAGCTTAGGTACAGGCAGCATGGCAGCTTTCTTT.

The chain couples TRBV7-9 to TRBJ1-2; 8 nucleotides match TRBD1. The CDR3 loop spans 15 amino acids. CDR1 SEHNR and CDR2 FQNEAQ come from the germline V gene (reference sequence). V trimming: 5 bases; J trimming: 3 bases; junction bases outside the gene matches: 8. CDR3: CASSPRQTGDYGYTF. The CDR3 nucleotides are TGTGCCAGCAGCCCAAGACAGACAGGGGACTATGGCTACACCTTC.

The chain is built from TRBV7-8 and TRBJ2-3; 7 nucleotides align to TRBD1. Germline values: CDR1 SGHVS, CDR2 FQNEAQ. With V trimmed by 6 bases and J by 0 bases, 9 bases remained unmatched. The CDR3 loop spans 16 amino acids. The CDR3 spells CASRGDRDRSTDTQYF. CDR3 coding DNA: TGTGCCAGCAGGGGAGACAGGGATCGAAGCACAGATACGCAGTATTTT. Supplemented by reference TRBV7-8 and TRBJ2-3, the full variable domain reads GAGVSQSPRYKVAKRGQDVALRCDPISGHVSLFWYQQALGQGPEFLTYFQNEAQLDKSGLPSDRFFAERPEGSVSTLKIQRTQQEDSAVYLCASRGDRDRSTDTQYFGPGTRLTVL.

This chain connects TRBV5-1 to TRBJ2-3; D perhaps matches TRBD1 (6 bases). The V end was cut by 3 bases, the J end by 0 bases, with 14 bases between. This CDR3 region has 16 residues. Germline V lookup: CDR1 SGHRS, CDR2 YFSETQ. The CDR3 DNA reads TGCGCCAGCAGCTCACCTCCGGGACACAGCACAGATACGCAGTATTTT. Encoded protein: CASSSPPGHSTDTQYF.

As regards this clone: A read error may account for a junction end that differs from germline. The chain carries TRBV6-5 and TRBJ1-5; 7 bases line up with TRBD1. The germline V gene has CDR1 MNHEY and CDR2 SVGAGI. CDR3 length equals 14 residues. The CDR3 sequence is CAISSGQAGQPQHF. Written as DNA, the CDR3 is TGTGCCATCAGTTCCGGACAGGCAGGTCAGCCCCAGCATTTT.

Notes on this clone: Other DNA sequences in the same sample also yield this CDR3. The rearrangement joins TRBV5-4 to TRBJ2-6, with 11 bases identical to TRBD1. This CDR3 spans 17 amino acids. V was pared by 4 bases and J by 1 base, with 4 bases of the junction left unmatched. Germline loops: CDR1 SGHNT, CDR2 YYREEE (reference sequence). CDR3 in amino acids: CASSLGQGASGANVLTF. CDR3 coding DNA: TGTGCCAGCAGCCTAGGACAGGGGGCTTCTGGGGCCAACGTCCTGACTTTC.

The genes are TRBV28 and TRBJ2-3; 8 nucleotides match TRBD1. Per germline, CDR1 MDHEN and CDR2 SYDVKM. CDR3 length: 15 amino acids. The V segment lost 5 bases and the J segment 2 bases; nucleotides outside the gene matches: 6. CDR3 DNA: TGTGCCAGCAGTACCCCAGGGGGCGCCACAGATACGCAGTATTTT. Protein product: CASSTPGGATDTQYF.